The T cell receptor (beta chain) described here comes from a study of blood T cell repertoires in COVID-19. Study overall: PBMCs, B-cell-depleted T cells, or T cells provided the cDNA or gDNA that made up the material.

TCRdb keeps only in-frame clones here, not all; method: immunoSEQ multiplex PCR. The sample contains about 300,000 clones, 85% of which appear only once. Germline trimming cut 3 bases from V and 4 bases from J; bases unmatched to any gene: 10. Germline V gene lookup returns CDR1 MDHEN and CDR2 SYDVKM. This CDR3 contains 17 residues. V is TRBV28 and J is TRBJ1-3; 9 bases fit TRBD1. The TCR was taken from a woman between 50 and 59 years old who had recovered from COVID-19. The specimen sequenced was PBMCs or T cells enriched from blood (not recorded which). CDR3 loop: CASSLTPPGTGGNTIYF. CDR3 DNA sequence: TGTGCCAGCAGTTTGACGCCTCCCGGGACAGGGGGAAACACCATATATTTT.